The next 23 T cell receptor beta chains were all read from a single sample in a study of CD8 T cells in Susac syndrome. Random hexamers were used to reverse transcribe 0.5 to 1 ug of RNA. TCRdb reprocessed the immunoSEQ multiplex PCR reads via MiXCR and lists one record per CDR3 protein. Found here are 400,000 or so distinct CDR3 sequences, more than 70% of them singletons; the top ten hold 0.12%. The sequencing input was CD8+ T cells from PBMCs. The receptors come from a human donor with multiple sclerosis.

This chain uses TRBV27 with TRBJ2-1; 12 positions match TRBD2. CDR3 length: 13 residues. Trimming cost V 7 bases and J 10 bases; bases outside gene matches: 5. Germline V gene lookup returns CDR1 MNHEY and CDR2 SMNVEV (reference sequence). CDR3 nucleotide sequence: TGTGCCAGCAAGCTAGCGGGAGGGCAGGAGCAGTTCTTC. As protein: CASKLAGGQEQFF.

The V call is TRBV7-3, the J call TRBJ1-1, with no clear D. Germline V gene lookup returns CDR1 SGHTA and CDR2 FQGTGA. The V end was cut by 4 bases, the J end by 2 bases, with 14 bases between. This CDR3 region has 15 residues. The CDR3 region has the DNA TGTGCCAGCAGCTACGACGGACTACAAAACACTGAAGCTTTCTTT. Protein: CASSYDGLQNTEAFF.

The chain employs TRBV6-1 and TRBJ1-4; 7 nucleotides agree with TRBD1. Looked up from germline, CDR1 is MNHNS and CDR2 is SASEGT. CDR3 length: 16 amino acids. The J segment lost 4 bases and the V segment lost 6 bases, leaving 11 bases of the junction unmatched. Here the CDR3 reads CASSLTSPGGNEKLFF. The DNA for the CDR3 is TGTGCCAGCAGCCTTACATCTCCAGGGGGTAATGAAAAACTGTTTTTT.

This clonotype occurred a few times. The chain couples TRBV20-1 to TRBJ2-3; a weak D match, TRBD2 (6 bases). CDR3 length: 15 amino acids. From germline, CDR1 is DFQATT and CDR2 SNEGSKA (reference sequence). The ends were cut back, 6 bases at V and 0 bases at J, with 16 bases in the middle. The CDR3: CSASRTSRSTDTQYF. CDR3 DNA: TGCAGTGCATCGCGCACTAGCCGTAGCACAGATACGCAGTATTTT.

J is TRBJ2-3 and V is TRBV6-4, with 10 positions matching TRBD2. The junction had 1 base not matched to a gene; V was cut back by 3 bases and J by 1 base. The CDR3 length is 15 residues. Germline CDR1 reads MRHNA; CDR2 reads SNTAGT. CDR3 region: CASSESGGGTDTQYF. The CDR3 bases are TGTGCCAGCAGTGAGAGCGGGGGGGGCACAGATACGCAGTATTTT.

V is TRBV25-1 and J is TRBJ2-1, with 8 bases that match TRBD1. Germline CDR1 MGHDK, CDR2 SYGVNS. Losses at the gene ends were 2 bases for V and 8 bases for J; bases not matched to a gene: 5. This CDR3 is 14 amino acids long. CDR3 loop: CASSEGQGTDEQFF. The DNA for the CDR3 is TGTGCCAGCAGTGAAGGACAGGGTACCGATGAGCAGTTCTTC. The full variable domain, completed using reference TRBV25-1 and TRBJ2-1, is EADIYQTPRYLVIGTGKKITLECSQTMGHDKMYWYQQDPGMELHLIHYSYGVNSTEKGDLSSESTVSRIRTEHFPLTLESARPSHTSQYLCASSEGQGTDEQFFGPGTRLTVL.

This clonotype was picked up a small number of times. This rearrangement joins TRBV5-5 to TRBJ2-7, with 7 nucleotides matching TRBD1. The CDR3 has 14 amino acids. The germline V gene encodes CDR1 SGHKS and CDR2 YYEKEE (reference sequence). The trim removed 3 bases at V and 2 bases at J, leaving 5 bases unmatched. Here the CDR3 reads CASSSAGTAYEQYF. In nucleotides, the CDR3 is TGTGCCAGCAGCTCTGCCGGGACAGCCTACGAGCAGTACTTC. Looking up the rest from reference TRBV5-5 and TRBJ2-7 gives the full variable domain: DAGVTQSPTHLIKTRGQQVTLRCSPISGHKSVSWYQQVLGQGPQFIFQYYEKEERGRGNFPDRFSARQFPNYSSELNVNALLLGDSALYLCASSSAGTAYEQYFGPGTRLTVT.

The chain is built from TRBV10-3 and TRBJ1-1; no reliable D call. CDR1 ENHRY and CDR2 SYGVKD come from the germline V gene. Trimming pared 0 bases from V and 4 bases from J, leaving 12 bases between. This CDR3 is 15 amino acids long. The chain's CDR3 is CAISESGDPSTEAFF. CDR3 sequence (DNA): TGTGCCATCAGTGAGTCAGGAGACCCGTCCACTGAAGCTTTCTTT.

The chain combines TRBV12-3 or TRBV12-4 with TRBJ2-3, with a tentative D call TRBD2 (5 bases). V dropped 4 bases and J dropped 0 bases, with 14 bases sitting between them. CDR3 length equals 16 residues. CDR3 loop: CASSSNSGGSTDTQYF. CDR3 DNA: TGTGCCAGCAGTTCAAACTCTGGCGGGAGCACAGATACGCAGTATTTT.

This chain joins TRBV20-1 and TRBJ2-3, with 12 nucleotides matching TRBD2. CDR1 is DFQATT, CDR2 SNEGSKA, per germline (reference sequence). The V segment lost 3 bases and the J segment 5 bases; nucleotides outside the gene matches: 18. This CDR3 has 19 residues. CDR3: CSASSNFLASGRVGDTQYF. CDR3 DNA sequence: TGCAGTGCTAGTTCGAATTTCTTGGCTAGCGGGAGGGTTGGAGATACGCAGTATTTT.

V is TRBV4-1 and J is TRBJ2-5, with D uncertain. Trimming removed 4 bases from V and 5 bases from J, with 17 bases in between. CDR1 MGHRA and CDR2 YSYEKL come from the germline V gene. This CDR3 comprises 15 residues. The CDR3 sequence: CASSLILRVRETQYF. The CDR3 DNA sequence: TGCGCCAGCAGCCTCATACTAAGGGTGAGGGAGACCCAGTACTTC.

The chain employs TRBV7-2 and TRBJ2-2; D unclear. Per the germline V gene, CDR1 is SGHTA and CDR2 is FQGNSA. The V end lost 2 bases, the J end lost 6 bases, and 16 bases lay between the germline ends. The CDR3 totals 16 residues. For the CDR3, the DNA is TGTGCCAGCAGCTTAAAGGCCAAGGAAAGACCCGGGGAGCTGTTTTTT. Its translation: CASSLKAKERPGELFF.

The table lists this clonotype with a count of one. The chain has TRBV27 and TRBJ2-2; D perhaps matches TRBD1 (6 bases). In germline, CDR1 is MNHEY, CDR2 SMNVEV (reference sequence). The ends were cut back, 4 bases at V and 3 bases at J, with 18 bases in the middle. The CDR3 has 17 amino acids. The CDR3 protein is CASSSSLRTEDTGELFF. CDR3 DNA sequence: TGTGCCAGCAGTTCCAGCCTACGGACAGAAGACACCGGGGAGCTGTTTTTT.

This clonotype came up once. The chain employs TRBV7-6 and TRBJ1-3; no firm D call. The CDR3 consists of 18 residues. The germline V and J ends were trimmed by 1 base and 0 bases, with 16 bases remaining between them. Germline V gene sequence: CDR1 SGHVS, CDR2 FNYEAQ. The DNA for the CDR3 is TGTGCCAGCAGCTTAGTAACCGGGTTGAGTTTCTCTGGAAACACCATATATTTT. Translating it yields CASSLVTGLSFSGNTIYF.

The chain joins TRBV4-1 to TRBJ1-2; 8 positions match TRBD1. The trim removed 4 bases at V and 8 bases at J, leaving 9 bases unmatched. Germline values: CDR1 MGHRA, CDR2 YSYEKL. There are 14 residues in the CDR3. The CDR3 region is CASSLVGQGNGYTF. For the CDR3, the DNA is TGCGCCAGCAGCCTAGTTGGACAGGGTAACGGCTACACCTTC.

The V call is TRBV12-3 or TRBV12-4, the J call TRBJ2-7, with D maybe TRBD2 (5 bases). CDR3 length: 13 amino acids. Trimming left V 3 bases short and J 7 bases short, with 13 bases between. CDR3 nucleotides: TGTGCCAGCAGTTTGCTGAGGACGGGGGAGCAGTACTTC. This gives the protein CASSLLRTGEQYF.

The chain has TRBV20-1 and TRBJ1-1; D gene ambiguous. The germline CDR1 and CDR2 sequences are DFQATT and SNEGSKA (reference sequence). This CDR3 has 13 residues. Trimming removed 3 bases at V and 1 base at J, with 9 bases between. CDR3 region: CSARPWGNTEAFF. CDR3 bases: TGCAGTGCTAGGCCGTGGGGGAACACTGAAGCTTTCTTT.

This chain links TRBV27 with TRBJ2-1; D not certain. Germline V gene sequence: CDR1 MNHEY, CDR2 SMNVEV (reference sequence). The CDR3 covers 14 residues. V shed 3 bases and J shed 5 bases, with 11 bases lying between them. CDR3 amino acids: CASSFPGWNNEQFF. For the CDR3, the DNA is TGTGCCAGCAGTTTTCCTGGGTGGAACAATGAGCAGTTCTTC.

This clonotype was seen a few times. For the CDR3, the DNA is TGTGCCAGCTCAAAAGAGGGACTAGTCTTCTACGAGCAGTACTTC. Encoded protein: CASSKEGLVFYEQYF. The chain joins TRBV6-1 to TRBJ2-7; 8 bases line up with TRBD2. This CDR3 has 15 amino acids. Trimming took 8 bases from V and 3 from J; bases not matched to a gene: 12. Looked up from germline, CDR1 is MNHNS and CDR2 is SASEGT.

The rearrangement uses TRBV5-1 and TRBJ2-7; D possibly corresponds to TRBD2 (5 bases). The CDR3 is made up of 17 amino acids. Between the trimmed V and J ends, which lost 0 bases and 4 bases, there was a span of 20 bases. Germline V gene sequence: CDR1 SGHRS, CDR2 YFSETQ. This CDR3 is CASSLVGVATSGYEQYF. CDR3 in DNA: TGCGCCAGCAGCTTGGTGGGAGTGGCAACCTCGGGATACGAGCAGTACTTC.

The J gene is TRBJ1-2, the V gene TRBV20-1; 7 nucleotides line up with TRBD1. Germline assignment: CDR1 DFQATT and CDR2 SNEGSKA (reference sequence). Losses at the gene ends were 0 bases for V and 5 bases for J; bases not matched to a gene: 12. There are 16 residues in the CDR3. Here the CDR3 DNA reads TGCAGTGCTAGAGATGGGTCTACAGGGGCCCATTATGGCTACACCTTC. Encoded protein: CSARDGSTGAHYGYTF.

The rearrangement links TRBV20-1 to TRBJ2-6; D unresolved. The CDR3 has 15 residues. Trimming stripped 2 bases from V and 2 bases from J, with 10 bases between. CDR1 DFQATT and CDR2 SNEGSKA come from the germline V gene (reference sequence). The CDR3 loop is CSARSTSTGANVLTF. The CDR3 DNA is TGCAGTGCTAGATCGACTTCAACTGGGGCCAACGTCCTGACTTTC.

The chain links TRBV29-1 to TRBJ2-7; 8 nucleotides line up with TRBD1. The germline V gene has CDR1 SQVTM and CDR2 ANQGSEA. V lost 6 bases to trimming and J lost 3 bases; unmatched junction nucleotides: 7. This CDR3 comprises 13 residues. CDR3 coding DNA: TGCAGCGTCGAGACAGGGGAAGACTACGAGCAGTACTTC. Translating gives CSVETGEDYEQYF.